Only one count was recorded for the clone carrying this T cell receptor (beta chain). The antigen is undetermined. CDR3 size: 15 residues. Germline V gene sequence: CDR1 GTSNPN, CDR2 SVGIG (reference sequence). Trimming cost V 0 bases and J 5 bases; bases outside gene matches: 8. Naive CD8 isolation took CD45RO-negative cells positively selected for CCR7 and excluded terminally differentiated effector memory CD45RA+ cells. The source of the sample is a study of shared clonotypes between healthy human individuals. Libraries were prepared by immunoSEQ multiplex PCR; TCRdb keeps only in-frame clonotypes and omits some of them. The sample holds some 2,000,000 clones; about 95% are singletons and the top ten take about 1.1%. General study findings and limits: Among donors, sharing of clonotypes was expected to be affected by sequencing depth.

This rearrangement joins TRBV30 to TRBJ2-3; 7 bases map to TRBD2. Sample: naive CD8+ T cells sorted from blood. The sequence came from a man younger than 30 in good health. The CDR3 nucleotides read TGTGCCTGGAGTGTCGGTGGGAGGGCCGGAGATACGCAGTATTTT. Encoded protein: CAWSVGGRAGDTQYF. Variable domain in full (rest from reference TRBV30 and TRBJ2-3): SQTIHQWPATLVQPVGSPLSLECTVEGTSNPNLYWYRQAAGRGLQLLFYSVGIGQISSEVPQNLSASRPQDRQFILSSKKLLLSDSGFYLCAWSVGGRAGDTQYFGPGTRLTVL.